This entry features one T cell receptor beta chain sequence. J was trimmed by 6 bases and V by 5 bases; bases with no gene match: 9. The CDR3 loop spans 15 amino acids. Germline CDR1 and CDR2: MRHNA and SNTAGT. This sample stems from a study of cytomegalovirus exposure and HLA in healthy donors. The PCR contained 60 Vbeta and 13 Jbeta primers. Only in-frame clones appear in the TCRdb table, and some are missing; sequencing was by immunoSEQ multiplex PCR. The sample lists some 180,000 clones, 83% occurring once. Sequenced sample: PBMCs. The TCR was taken from a middle-aged man in good health and CMV-seropositive. This sequence joins TRBV6-4 and TRBJ2-1, with 8 positions matching TRBD2. The CDR3 is CASSKLSGSSNEQFF. For the CDR3, the DNA is TGTGCCAGCAGTAAATTAAGCGGGAGTAGCAATGAGCAGTTCTTC.